This entry describes one T cell receptor (beta chain). This sample was included in a study of blood T cell repertoires in COVID-19. The assay was immunoSEQ multiplex PCR, and TCRdb's table has in-frame clones only and misses some. The sample lists some 150,000 clones; about 89% were seen once. Sequencing was performed on peripheral blood. This TCR derives from a man aged 50-60 years with acute or convalescent COVID-19.

CDR3 region: CSAERGQGREQFF. CDR3 coding DNA: TGCAGCGCCGAGAGGGGACAGGGGCGAGAGCAGTTCTTC. The rearrangement links TRBV29-1 to TRBJ2-1; 10 nucleotides match TRBD1. Trimming removed 7 bases from V and 10 bases from J; junction bases left unmatched: 10. The CDR3 consists of 13 residues. Germline loops: CDR1 SQVTM, CDR2 ANQGSEA.